One and the same sample provided the 25 T cell receptor beta chains below, sequenced in a study of CD8 T cells in Susac syndrome. A quantity of about 0.5 to 1 ug RNA underwent reverse transcription using random hexamers. Each CDR3 protein gets one entry after TCRdb re-called the immunoSEQ multiplex PCR reads with MiXCR. The sample has about 300,000 distinct CDR3 sequences; 92% are singletons. Specimen: CD4+ T cells from PBMCs. Receptors originate from a human donor with multiple sclerosis.

The rearrangement joins TRBV29-1 to TRBJ2-1; 8 bases agree with TRBD1. CDR3 size: 11 residues. Trimming took 7 bases from V and 8 from J; bases not matched to a gene: 4. Germline V gene sequence: CDR1 SQVTM, CDR2 ANQGSEA. CDR3 sequence reads: CSAGQGDEQFF. The CDR3 DNA is TGCAGCGCAGGACAGGGTGATGAGCAGTTCTTC.

The chain recombines TRBV20-1 with TRBJ2-5, with 7 bases matching TRBD2. The CDR3 consists of 15 residues. Germline trimming cut 0 bases from V and 2 bases from J; bases unmatched to any gene: 6. Germline values: CDR1 DFQATT, CDR2 SNEGSKA (reference sequence). The CDR3 nucleotides read TGCAGTGCTAGAGAGGCTAGCGGAAGTCAAGAGACCCAGTACTTC. Protein sequence: CSAREASGSQETQYF.

V is TRBV7-8 and J is TRBJ2-3, with D perhaps assigned TRBD1 or TRBD2 (5 bases each). There are 14 residues in the CDR3. The ends were cut back, 5 bases at V and 5 bases at J, with 14 bases in the middle. Per the germline V gene, CDR1 is SGHVS and CDR2 is FQNEAQ. CDR3 region: CASSRGPLVDTQYF. The CDR3 nucleotides read TGTGCCAGCAGCCGGGGACCGTTGGTAGATACGCAGTATTTT. The entire variable domain, with the rest obtained from reference TRBV7-8 and TRBJ2-3, is as follows: GAGVSQSPRYKVAKRGQDVALRCDPISGHVSLFWYQQALGQGPEFLTYFQNEAQLDKSGLPSDRFFAERPEGSVSTLKIQRTQQEDSAVYLCASSRGPLVDTQYFGPGTRLTVL.

This clonotype was observed once. The V call is TRBV6-2 or TRBV6-3, the J call TRBJ1-5; tentative D call: TRBD1 (6 bases). CDR1 and CDR2 from the germline V gene are MNHEY and SVGEGT. The CDR3 length is 15 residues. V was trimmed by 6 bases and J by 5 bases, leaving 17 bases between them. CDR3 nucleotide sequence: TGTGCCAGCAGGGCAGGGGTCCAGGGCTATCAGCCCCAGCATTTT. Translation gives CASRAGVQGYQPQHF.

The V gene is TRBV7-9, the J gene TRBJ2-7, with D possibly being TRBD1 (6 bases). V was cut by 1 base and J by 6 bases, with 25 bases left in between. Germline V gene sequence: CDR1 SEHNR, CDR2 FQNEAQ (reference sequence). This CDR3 comprises 18 residues. CDR3 bases: TGTGCCAGCAGCTTAGGGTCCAGGGGAAGGGTCAGTAGAGGCGAGCAGTACTTC. It encodes CASSLGSRGRVSRGEQYF.

The rearrangement joins TRBV29-1 to TRBJ1-1; maybe TRBD1 (5 bases). CDR1 is SQVTM and CDR2 is ANQGSEA in the germline V gene. The CDR3 is 13 residues long. Trimming removed 5 bases from V and 0 bases from J, with 10 bases in between. The CDR3 DNA sequence: TGCAGCGTTCCGGGACGGATGAACACTGAAGCTTTCTTT. Translated: CSVPGRMNTEAFF. The full variable domain, with the rest looked up from reference TRBV29-1 and TRBJ1-1, is SAVISQKPSRDICQRGTSLTIQCQVDSQVTMMFWYRQQPGQSLTLIATANQGSEATYESGFVIDKFPISRPNLTFSTLTVSNMSPEDSSIYLCSVPGRMNTEAFFGQGTRLTVV.

The chain is built from TRBV4-3 and TRBJ1-3, with D unclear. Germline loops: CDR1 LGHNA, CDR2 YSLEER. Between the trimmed V and J ends, which lost 1 base and 0 bases, there was a span of 13 bases. The CDR3 runs 17 residues. The CDR3 DNA reads TGCGCCAGCAGCCAAGCGGCTCGGGGAAGCTCTGGAAACACCATATATTTT. It specifies CASSQAARGSSGNTIYF.

This chain connects TRBV9 to TRBJ1-2, with D perhaps TRBD1 (5 bases). V lost 6 bases and J 2 bases, leaving 11 bases between the germline ends. The CDR3 is 13 residues long. Germline CDR1 is SGDLS and CDR2 is YYNGEE. The CDR3 DNA is TGTGCCAGCACCCTTGGGGGGAACTATGGCTACACCTTC. It codes for CASTLGGNYGYTF. Combining the CDR3 with reference TRBV9 and TRBJ1-2 gives the whole variable domain DSGVTQTPKHLITATGQRVTLRCSPRSGDLSVYWYQQSLDQGLQFLIQYYNGEERAKGNILERFSAQQFPDLHSELNLSSLELGDSALYFCASTLGGNYGYTFGSGTRLTVV.

The chain employs TRBV6-5 and TRBJ1-1; the D gene is possibly TRBD1 (6 bases). The CDR3 totals 17 residues. V dropped 0 bases and J dropped 0 bases, with 14 bases sitting between them. Germline loops: CDR1 MNHEY, CDR2 SVGAGI. CDR3 sequence (DNA): TGTGCCAGCAGTTACTCACGGGGGGCGACATTGAACACTGAAGCTTTCTTT. Protein sequence: CASSYSRGATLNTEAFF.

V usage is TRBV20-1 and J usage is TRBJ1-5; no reliable D call. The germline V gene has CDR1 DFQATT and CDR2 SNEGSKA (reference sequence). The CDR3 covers 14 residues. Trimming took 5 bases from V and 0 from J, leaving 11 bases between them. The CDR3 here is CSAGPEISNQPQHF. The CDR3 nucleotides read TGCAGTGCTGGACCTGAAATTAGCAATCAGCCCCAGCATTTT.

A single count supports this clonotype. This chain uses TRBV18 with TRBJ2-2; no reliable D call. The germline V gene encodes CDR1 KGHSH and CDR2 LQKENI. Trimming shortened V by 4 bases and J by 1 base, and 4 bases separated the two germline ends. This CDR3 spans 13 amino acids. The CDR3 is CASSHKNTGELFF. DNA for the CDR3: TGTGCCAGCTCACACAAGAACACCGGGGAGCTGTTTTTT.

The V call is TRBV5-8, the J call TRBJ2-7; tentatively, D is TRBD1 (6 bases). The CDR3 sequence is 17 residues long. Germline CDR1 and CDR2: SGHTS and YDEGEE. Trimming cost V 3 bases and J 0 bases, with 19 bases left between them. CDR3 nucleotides: TGTGCCAGCAGCTCGGGCTTTTGGACAGCGAGCTCCTACGAGCAGTACTTC. Its translation: CASSSGFWTASSYEQYF.

This chain joins TRBV21-1 and TRBJ1-4; the listed D gene, TRBD1, was not tested against the DNA. TRBV21-1 is tagged as a pseudogene. This CDR3 has 17 residues. CDR3 in amino acids: CASSKVRDRGLGEKLFF. CDR3 sequence (DNA): TGTGCCAGCAGCAAAGTTCGGGACAGGGGGCTTGGCGAAAAACTGTTTTTT.

This rearrangement joins TRBV6-2 or TRBV6-3 to TRBJ2-4, with 11 positions matching TRBD2. There are 15 residues in the CDR3. V lost 2 bases and J lost 15; bases outside the gene matches: 12. In germline, CDR1 is MNHEY, CDR2 SVGEGT. The chain's CDR3 is CASSYGGLAGPGTYF. CDR3 DNA: TGTGCCAGCAGTTACGGCGGACTAGCGGGTCCGGGAACGTACTTC.

This chain connects TRBV9 to TRBJ2-2, with 10 bases identical to TRBD2. V dropped 2 bases and J dropped 7; count of bases not matched to a gene: 5. The CDR3 is made up of 15 amino acids. Germline V gene lookup returns CDR1 SGDLS and CDR2 YYNGEE. DNA for the CDR3: TGTGCCAGCAGCGTGGTAGCGGGAGGCGTCGGGGAGCTGTTTTTT. Its protein is CASSVVAGGVGELFF.

The CDR3 bases are TGTGCCAGCAGCTCCGGATCCAATCAGCCCCAGCATTTT. It codes for CASSSGSNQPQHF. V usage is TRBV5-4 and J usage is TRBJ1-5; D is undetermined. The CDR3 runs to 13 residues. Deletions cut 3 bases from V and 3 bases from J, with 7 bases between. Germline V gene lookup returns CDR1 SGHNT and CDR2 YYREEE (reference sequence).

In its sample, this clonotype was seen a few times. The rearrangement joins TRBV6-5 to TRBJ2-7, with 7 nucleotides matching TRBD1. Germline V CDR1 and CDR2: MNHEY, SVGAGI. J was trimmed by 2 bases and V by 6 bases; bases with no gene match: 7. The CDR3 is 14 residues long. CDR3 nucleotide sequence: TGTGCCAGCAGGGCTCAGACAGGGCCCTACGAGCAGTACTTC. Translated, it gives CASRAQTGPYEQYF.

The V and J genes are TRBV29-1 and TRBJ2-3; 9 bases are shared with TRBD2. V shed 6 bases, J shed 4 bases, and the junction held 11 bases outside the gene matches. Germline V CDR1 and CDR2: SQVTM, ANQGSEA. This CDR3 is 15 amino acids long. This chain's CDR3 is CSVQRGGLASDTQYF. CDR3 bases: TGCAGCGTCCAAAGGGGGGGACTAGCCTCAGATACGCAGTATTTT.

This CDR3 is CASRAPGQSYEQYF. The CDR3 DNA is TGTGCCAGCAGGGCACCGGGACAGTCCTACGAGCAGTACTTC. The chain couples TRBV7-2 to TRBJ2-7, with 7 bases identical to TRBD1. Germline V gene sequence: CDR1 SGHTA, CDR2 FQGNSA. Trimming at V came to 6 bases and at J to 1 base, leaving 6 bases not matched to a gene. The CDR3 runs to 14 residues.

This chain connects TRBV12-3 or TRBV12-4 to TRBJ1-1, with D maybe TRBD1 (5 bases). V lost 7 bases and J 11 bases, leaving 17 bases between the germline ends. The CDR3 loop spans 12 amino acids. Here the CDR3 DNA reads TGTGCCAGCACCCGGTCCGGGACTGGGGCTTTCTTT. This encodes CASTRSGTGAFF.

This clonotype appeared once. The rearrangement links TRBV5-1 to TRBJ2-1; no clear D gene. Germline lookup yields CDR1 SGHRS and CDR2 YFSETQ. The V gene lost 2 bases and the J gene lost 6 bases, with 12 bases spanning the gap. The CDR3 loop spans 14 amino acids. The CDR3 sequence is CASSLSILSNEQFF. The DNA of the CDR3 is TGCGCCAGCAGCTTAAGTATTCTTTCCAATGAGCAGTTCTTC.

The CDR3 coding sequence is TGCAGTGCTAGTAGACGGAAAGGGGGCCGCAATCAGCCCCAGCATTTT. This gives the protein CSASRRKGGRNQPQHF. The chain is built from TRBV20-1 and TRBJ1-5; TRBD1 matches 7 bases. V trimming: 3 bases; J trimming: 2 bases; junction bases outside the gene matches: 10. The germline V gene encodes CDR1 DFQATT and CDR2 SNEGSKA (reference sequence). The CDR3 has 16 amino acids.

This clonotype has a single count. The chain is built from TRBV5-6 and TRBJ1-1; TRBD1 aligns across 10 bases. The CDR3 runs to 15 residues. V was pared by 4 bases and J by 10 bases, with 13 bases of the junction left unmatched. Germline V gene lookup returns CDR1 SGHDT and CDR2 YYEEEE. The CDR3 DNA reads as TGTGCCAGCAGCCCGCTAGAGACAGGGGGCACGGGAGCTTTCTTT. Translated: CASSPLETGGTGAFF.

The chain joins TRBV5-5 to TRBJ1-6, with no clear D. The CDR3 is 15 residues long. V gave up 4 bases and J gave up 7 bases, with 15 bases separating them. Per germline, CDR1 SGHKS and CDR2 YYEKEE (reference sequence). CDR3 in amino acids: CASSPRTSLNSPLHF. In DNA form, the CDR3 reads TGTGCCAGCAGCCCTCGGACCTCGTTGAATTCACCCCTCCACTTT.

The chain is built from TRBV16 and TRBJ1-5; D possibly corresponds to TRBD1 (5 bases). Germline assignment: CDR1 KGHSY and CDR2 FQNENV. Trimming took 7 bases from V and 3 from J, leaving 13 bases between them. CDR3 length: 14 amino acids. The CDR3 DNA is TGTGCCAGCACCCTAGACAGTTCCAATCAGCCCCAGCATTTT. As protein: CASTLDSSNQPQHF.